A single sample is the source of the 8 T cell receptor beta chains below, sequenced in a study of blood T cell repertoires in COVID-19. Assay: immunoSEQ multiplex PCR; the TCRdb copy retains only in-frame clones and omits some. The sample lists under 200,000 clones, roughly 83% occurring once. What was sequenced was peripheral blood. The receptor source for this set is a man aged 18-30 years with active or convalescent COVID-19.

The J gene is TRBJ2-2, the V gene TRBV5-1; TRBD2 might be the D (6 bases). The CDR3 sequence is 14 residues long. The germline V and J ends were trimmed by 0 bases and 7 bases, with 10 bases remaining between them. The V gene's germline CDR1 is SGHRS and CDR2 YFSETQ. In DNA, the CDR3 is TGCGCCAGCAGCTTGGAACTAGCTGGCGGGGAGCTGTTTTTT. Its protein is CASSLELAGGELFF. The full variable domain, completed using reference TRBV5-1 and TRBJ2-2, is KAGVTQTPRYLIKTRGQQVTLSCSPISGHRSVSWYQQTPGQGLQFLFEYFSETQRNKGNFPGRFSGRQFSNSRSEMNVSTLELGDSALYLCASSLELAGGELFFGEGSRLTVL.

The CDR3 nucleotides are TGTGCCACCAGCAGAGAGCAGGGGGAGCCCCAGCATTTT. As protein: CATSREQGEPQHF. This rearrangement joins TRBV15 to TRBJ1-5, with TRBD1 matching 7 bases. The ends lost 0 bases at V and 8 bases at J; junction bases unmatched: 1. The CDR3 sequence is 13 residues long. Germline V CDR1 and CDR2: LNHNV, YYDKDF (reference sequence).

This clone has just a few counts. This chain uses TRBV6-5 with TRBJ1-1; D is possibly TRBD1 (5 bases). There are 15 residues in the CDR3. Germline V gene lookup returns CDR1 MNHEY and CDR2 SVGAGI. V gave up 4 bases and J gave up 6 bases, with 18 bases separating them. The CDR3 protein is CASSFMIGGKPEAFF. In nucleotides, the CDR3 is TGTGCCAGCAGTTTCATGATTGGGGGGAAGCCTGAAGCTTTCTTT.

The chain recombines TRBV19 with TRBJ2-2; 7 bases agree with TRBD1. Looked up from germline, CDR1 is LNHDA and CDR2 is SQIVND (reference sequence). The CDR3 spans 17 residues. V was pared by 6 bases and J by 0 bases, with 10 bases of the junction left unmatched. The CDR3 sequence is CASRGQTGTANTGELFF. The CDR3 coding sequence is TGTGCCAGTAGGGGGCAAACCGGGACAGCGAACACCGGGGAGCTGTTTTTT.

The genes are TRBV27 and TRBJ2-1; possible D gene TRBD1, 5 bases. Trimming removed 5 bases from V and 0 bases from J, with 11 bases in between. CDR3 length: 15 residues. Germline-derived CDR1 and CDR2 are MNHEY and SMNVEV (reference sequence). The DNA of the CDR3 is TGTGCCAGCAGTCCTACAGGTAGCTCCTACAATGAGCAGTTCTTC. Amino acid sequence: CASSPTGSSYNEQFF.

V gene TRBV7-2 combines with J gene TRBJ1-2; D is unresolved. Trimming took 1 base from V and 8 from J, leaving 8 bases between them. CDR3 length: 12 residues. From germline, CDR1 is SGHTA and CDR2 FQGNSA. CDR3 sequence: CASSLVQLGYTF. The CDR3 bases are TGTGCCAGCAGCTTAGTCCAGTTAGGCTACACCTTC. Full variable domain (rest looked up from reference TRBV7-2 and TRBJ1-2): GAGVSQSPSNKVTEKGKDVELRCDPISGHTALYWYRQSLGQGLEFLIYFQGNSAPDKSGLPSDRFSAERTGGSVSTLTIQRTQQEDSAVYLCASSLVQLGYTFGSGTRLTVV.

J is TRBJ1-1 and V is TRBV5-1; 9 nucleotides align to TRBD1. The V and J ends lost 5 bases and 7 bases, in that order; junction bases with no gene match: 6. Germline assignment: CDR1 SGHRS and CDR2 YFSETQ. CDR3 size: 13 residues. The CDR3 is CASSSDRGYEAFF. DNA for the CDR3: TGCGCCAGCAGTTCTGACAGGGGGTATGAAGCTTTCTTT. Using reference TRBV5-1 and TRBJ1-1 for the parts outside the CDR3, the full variable domain is KAGVTQTPRYLIKTRGQQVTLSCSPISGHRSVSWYQQTPGQGLQFLFEYFSETQRNKGNFPGRFSGRQFSNSRSEMNVSTLELGDSALYLCASSSDRGYEAFFGQGTRLTVV.

The rearrangement uses TRBV3-1 (or the pseudogene TRBV3-2) and TRBJ2-1; TRBD2 aligns across 10 bases. The CDR3 covers 15 residues. After removal of 5 bases from V and 3 bases from J, the junction contained 4 bases not matched to a gene. The germline gives CDR1 LGHDT, CDR2 YNNKEL (reference sequence). The CDR3 DNA reads as TGTGCCAGCAGCAGTCAGCGGGGGGGCTACAATGAGCAGTTCTTC. Translation gives CASSSQRGGYNEQFF.